The T cell receptor (beta chain) described here comes from a study of identifying expanded T cells in peripheral blood. Profiled with immunoSEQ multiplex PCR; TCRdb holds only in-frame clones, not every one. The sample consists of under 150,000 clones, less than 90% of them appearing once. V lost 4 bases to trimming and J lost 5 bases, with 17 bases between them. This CDR3 region has 15 residues. Germline CDR1 is SGHAT and CDR2 is FQNNGV. No infections or other immune events were documented during collection. The V and J genes are TRBV11-2 and TRBJ1-1; TRBD1 is a possible D gene (6 bases). Source material: blood. The receptor was derived from a person aged 18 to 69 in good health. In nucleotides, the CDR3 is TGTGCCAGCAGCTCAACAACAGGGTTGGGGACTGAAGCTTTCTTT. Translation gives CASSSTTGLGTEAFF.